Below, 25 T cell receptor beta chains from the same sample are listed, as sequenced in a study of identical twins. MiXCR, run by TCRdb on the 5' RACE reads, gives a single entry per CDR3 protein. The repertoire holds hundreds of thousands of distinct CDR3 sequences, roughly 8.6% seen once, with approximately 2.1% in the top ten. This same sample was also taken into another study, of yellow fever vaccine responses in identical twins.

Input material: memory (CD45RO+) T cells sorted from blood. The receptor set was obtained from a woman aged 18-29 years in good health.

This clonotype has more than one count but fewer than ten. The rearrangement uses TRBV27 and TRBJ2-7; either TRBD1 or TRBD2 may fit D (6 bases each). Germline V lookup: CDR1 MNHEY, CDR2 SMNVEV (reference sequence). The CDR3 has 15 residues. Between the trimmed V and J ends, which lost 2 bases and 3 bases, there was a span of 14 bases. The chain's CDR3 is CASSLKGGAIYEQYF. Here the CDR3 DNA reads TGTGCCAGCAGTTTAAAGGGGGGCGCCATCTACGAGCAGTACTTC.

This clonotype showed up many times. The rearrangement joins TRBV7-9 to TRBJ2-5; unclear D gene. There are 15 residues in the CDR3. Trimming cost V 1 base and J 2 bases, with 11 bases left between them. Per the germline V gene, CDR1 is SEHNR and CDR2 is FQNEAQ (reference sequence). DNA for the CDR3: TGTGCCAGCAGCTTAGTTCCAGCGACTCAAGAGACCCAGTACTTC. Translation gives CASSLVPATQETQYF. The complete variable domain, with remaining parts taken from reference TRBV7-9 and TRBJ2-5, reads DTGVSQNPRHKITKRGQNVTFRCDPISEHNRLYWYRQTLGQGPEFLTYFQNEAQLEKSRLLSDRFSAERPKGSFSTLEIQRTEQGDSAMYLCASSLVPATQETQYFGPGTRLLVL.

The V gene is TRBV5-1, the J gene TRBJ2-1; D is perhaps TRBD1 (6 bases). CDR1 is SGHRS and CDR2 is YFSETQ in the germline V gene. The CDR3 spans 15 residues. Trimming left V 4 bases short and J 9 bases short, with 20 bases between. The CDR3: CASSVEPGHPAEQFF. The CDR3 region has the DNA TGCGCCAGCAGCGTGGAACCGGGACACCCTGCTGAGCAGTTCTTC.

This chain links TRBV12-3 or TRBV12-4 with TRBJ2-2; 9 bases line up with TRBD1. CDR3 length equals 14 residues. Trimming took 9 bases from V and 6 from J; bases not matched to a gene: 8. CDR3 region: CASEGTGFPGELFF. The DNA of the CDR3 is TGTGCCAGTGAGGGGACAGGGTTCCCCGGGGAGCTGTTTTTT.

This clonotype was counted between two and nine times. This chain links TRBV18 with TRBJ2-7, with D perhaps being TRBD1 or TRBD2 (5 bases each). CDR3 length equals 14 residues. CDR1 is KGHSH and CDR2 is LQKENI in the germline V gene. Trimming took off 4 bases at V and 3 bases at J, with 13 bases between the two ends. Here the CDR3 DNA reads TGTGCCAGCTCACTCCGGGACGCTAACTACGAGCAGTACTTC. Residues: CASSLRDANYEQYF.

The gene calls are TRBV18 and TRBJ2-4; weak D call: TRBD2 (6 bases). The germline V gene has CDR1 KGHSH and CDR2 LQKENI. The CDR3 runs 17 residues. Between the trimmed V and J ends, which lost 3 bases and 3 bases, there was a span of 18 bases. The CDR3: CASSPLVGGSDKNIQYF. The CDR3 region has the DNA TGTGCCAGCTCACCCCTGGTGGGGGGTTCGGACAAAAACATTCAGTACTTC. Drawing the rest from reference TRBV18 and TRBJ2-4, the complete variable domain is NAGVMQNPRHLVRRRGQEARLRCSPMKGHSHVYWYRQLPEEGLKFMVYLQKENIIDESGMPKERFSAEFPKEGPSILRIQQVVRGDSAAYFCASSPLVGGSDKNIQYFGAGTRLSVL.

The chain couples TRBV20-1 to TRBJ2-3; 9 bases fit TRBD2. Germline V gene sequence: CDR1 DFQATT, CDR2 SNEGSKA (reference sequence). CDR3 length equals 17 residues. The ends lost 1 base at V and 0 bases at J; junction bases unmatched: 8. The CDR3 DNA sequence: TGCAGTGCTAGAGGGGTCCTAGCGGGACACAGCACAGATACGCAGTATTTT. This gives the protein CSARGVLAGHSTDTQYF.

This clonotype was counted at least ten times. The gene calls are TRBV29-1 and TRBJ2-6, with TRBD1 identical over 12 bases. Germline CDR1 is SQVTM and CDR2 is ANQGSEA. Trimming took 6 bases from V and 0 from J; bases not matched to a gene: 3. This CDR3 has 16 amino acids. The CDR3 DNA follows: TGCAGCGTGCCGGGACAGGGGGCCTCTGGGGCCAACGTCCTGACTTTC. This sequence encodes CSVPGQGASGANVLTF.

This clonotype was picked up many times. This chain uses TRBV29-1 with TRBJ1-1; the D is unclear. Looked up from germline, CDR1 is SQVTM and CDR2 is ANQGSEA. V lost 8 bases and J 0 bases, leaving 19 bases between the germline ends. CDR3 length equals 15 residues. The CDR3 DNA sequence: TGCAGCTTACACCGGACGCTGGATCTGAACACTGAAGCTTTCTTT. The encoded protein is CSLHRTLDLNTEAFF.

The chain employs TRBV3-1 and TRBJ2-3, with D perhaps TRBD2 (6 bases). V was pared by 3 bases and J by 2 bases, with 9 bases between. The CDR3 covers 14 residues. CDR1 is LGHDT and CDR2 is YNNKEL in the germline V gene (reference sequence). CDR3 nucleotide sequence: TGTGCCAGCAGCCATGGCGGGAACACAGATACGCAGTATTTT. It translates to CASSHGGNTDTQYF.

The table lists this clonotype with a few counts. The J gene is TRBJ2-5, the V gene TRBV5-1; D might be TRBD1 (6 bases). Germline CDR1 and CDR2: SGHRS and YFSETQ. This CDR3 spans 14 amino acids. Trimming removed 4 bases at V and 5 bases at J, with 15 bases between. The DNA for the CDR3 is TGCGCCAGCAGCCTGGGACAACCCGGCGAGACCCAGTACTTC. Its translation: CASSLGQPGETQYF.

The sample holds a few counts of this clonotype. The CDR3, as DNA: TGTGCCAGCAGTTACTCTGGGCGAGAAGCTTTCTTT. Its translation is CASSYSGREAFF. The gene calls are TRBV6-5 and TRBJ1-1, with no clear D. V gave up 0 bases and J gave up 8 bases, with 7 bases separating them. Germline V lookup: CDR1 MNHEY, CDR2 SVGAGI. The CDR3 length is 12 residues.

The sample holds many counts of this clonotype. CDR3 sequence (DNA): TGTGCCAGCAGCCCGTTAGTCATCAGCCGGACGGACAATGAGCAGTTCTTC. Its translation: CASSPLVISRTDNEQFF. This chain connects TRBV11-2 to TRBJ2-1; D is unresolved. The CDR3 sequence is 17 residues long. CDR1 and CDR2 (germline): SGHAT, FQNNGV. The V end was cut by 5 bases, the J end by 5 bases, with 22 bases between.

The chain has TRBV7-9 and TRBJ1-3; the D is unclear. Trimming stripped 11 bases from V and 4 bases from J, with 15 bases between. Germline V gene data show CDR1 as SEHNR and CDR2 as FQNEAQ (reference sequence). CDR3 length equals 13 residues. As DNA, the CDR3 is TGTGCCCATACCGAGGGAGCGGGAAACACCATATATTTT. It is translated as CAHTEGAGNTIYF.

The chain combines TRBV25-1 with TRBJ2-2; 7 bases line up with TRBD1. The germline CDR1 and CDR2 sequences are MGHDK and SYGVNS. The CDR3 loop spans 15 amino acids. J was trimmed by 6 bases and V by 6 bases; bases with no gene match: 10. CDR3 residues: CASSPQGVSSGELFF. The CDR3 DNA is TGTGCCAGCAGCCCTCAGGGGGTATCATCCGGGGAGCTGTTTTTT.

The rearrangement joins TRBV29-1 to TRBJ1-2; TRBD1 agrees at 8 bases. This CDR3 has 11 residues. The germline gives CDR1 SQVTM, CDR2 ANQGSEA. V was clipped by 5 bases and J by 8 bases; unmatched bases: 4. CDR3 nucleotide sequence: TGCAGCGTTTGGGACAGGAGAGGCTACACCTTC. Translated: CSVWDRRGYTF.

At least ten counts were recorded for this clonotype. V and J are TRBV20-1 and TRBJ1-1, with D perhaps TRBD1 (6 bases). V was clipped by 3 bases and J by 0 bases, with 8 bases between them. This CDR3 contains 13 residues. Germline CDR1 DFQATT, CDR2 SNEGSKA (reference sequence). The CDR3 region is CSARGTLNTEAFF. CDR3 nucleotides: TGCAGTGCTAGGGGGACACTGAACACTGAAGCTTTCTTT.

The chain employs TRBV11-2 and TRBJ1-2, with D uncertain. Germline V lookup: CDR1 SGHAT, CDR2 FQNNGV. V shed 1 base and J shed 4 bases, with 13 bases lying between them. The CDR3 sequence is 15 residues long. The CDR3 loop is CASSLVKGPAYGYTF. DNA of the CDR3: TGTGCCAGCAGCTTAGTAAAGGGCCCAGCCTATGGCTACACCTTC.

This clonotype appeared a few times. The CDR3: CASSLFLAGDATYEQYF. CDR3 sequence (DNA): TGTGCCAGCAGTTTATTTCTGGCGGGAGACGCGACCTACGAGCAGTACTTC. V is TRBV28 and J is TRBJ2-7; TRBD2 aligns across 7 bases. Germline V gene lookup returns CDR1 MDHEN and CDR2 SYDVKM. The CDR3 has 17 amino acids. With 1 base clipped from V and 2 bases from J, the junction kept 11 bases outside the gene matches.

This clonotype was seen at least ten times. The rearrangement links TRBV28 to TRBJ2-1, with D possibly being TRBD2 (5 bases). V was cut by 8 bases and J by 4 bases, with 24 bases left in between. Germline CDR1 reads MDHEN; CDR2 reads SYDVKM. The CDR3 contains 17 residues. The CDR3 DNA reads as TGTGCCAGCGCCGGACTCTTAATCGGGATAGGGTACAATGAGCAGTTCTTC. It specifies CASAGLLIGIGYNEQFF.

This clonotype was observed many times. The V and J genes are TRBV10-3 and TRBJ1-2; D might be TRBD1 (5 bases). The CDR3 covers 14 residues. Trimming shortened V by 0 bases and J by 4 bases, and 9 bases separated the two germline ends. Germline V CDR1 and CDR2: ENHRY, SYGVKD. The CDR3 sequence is CAISESAGIYGYTF. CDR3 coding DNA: TGTGCCATCAGTGAGTCGGCAGGGATCTATGGCTACACCTTC.

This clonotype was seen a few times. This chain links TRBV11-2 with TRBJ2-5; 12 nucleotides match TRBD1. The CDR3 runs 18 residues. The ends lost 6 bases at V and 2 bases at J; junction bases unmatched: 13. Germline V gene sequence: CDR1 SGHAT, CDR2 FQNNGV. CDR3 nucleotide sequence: TGTGCCAGCAGGTCCGGGACAGGGGGCTTGCCTACTCAAGAGACCCAGTACTTC. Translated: CASRSGTGGLPTQETQYF.

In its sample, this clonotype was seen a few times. The CDR3 sequence is CASSQPTNYGYTF. DNA of the CDR3: TGTGCCAGCAGTCAACCGACAAATTATGGCTACACCTTC. This chain joins TRBV6-2 or TRBV6-3 and TRBJ1-2; no clear D gene. From germline, CDR1 is MNHEY and CDR2 SVGEGT. Trimming removed 5 bases at V and 5 bases at J, with 12 bases between. The CDR3 extends over 13 amino acids.

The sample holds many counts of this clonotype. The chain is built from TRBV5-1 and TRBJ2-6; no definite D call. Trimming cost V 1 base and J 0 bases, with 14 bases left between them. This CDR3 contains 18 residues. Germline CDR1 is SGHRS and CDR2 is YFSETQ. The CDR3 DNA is TGCGCCAGCAGCTTGCAGACCTCATCTAGCTCTGGGGCCAACGTCCTGACTTTC. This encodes CASSLQTSSSSGANVLTF. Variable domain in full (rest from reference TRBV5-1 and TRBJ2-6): KAGVTQTPRYLIKTRGQQVTLSCSPISGHRSVSWYQQTPGQGLQFLFEYFSETQRNKGNFPGRFSGRQFSNSRSEMNVSTLELGDSALYLCASSLQTSSSSGANVLTFGAGSRLTVL.

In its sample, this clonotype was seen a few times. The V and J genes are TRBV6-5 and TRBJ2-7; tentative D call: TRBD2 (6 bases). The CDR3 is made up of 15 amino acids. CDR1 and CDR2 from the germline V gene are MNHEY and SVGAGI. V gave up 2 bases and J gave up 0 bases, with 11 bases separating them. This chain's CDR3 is CASSYVGSTSYEQYF. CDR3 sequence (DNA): TGTGCCAGCAGTTACGTCGGGAGTACCTCCTACGAGCAGTACTTC.